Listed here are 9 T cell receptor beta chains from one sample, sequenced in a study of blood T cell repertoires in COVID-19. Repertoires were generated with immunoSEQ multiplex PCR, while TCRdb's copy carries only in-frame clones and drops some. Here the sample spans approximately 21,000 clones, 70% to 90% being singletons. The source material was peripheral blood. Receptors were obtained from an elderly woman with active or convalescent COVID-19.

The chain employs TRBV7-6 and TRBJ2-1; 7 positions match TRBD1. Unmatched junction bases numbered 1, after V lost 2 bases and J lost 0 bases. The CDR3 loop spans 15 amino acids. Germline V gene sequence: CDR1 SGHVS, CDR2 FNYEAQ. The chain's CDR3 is CASSLTGASYNEQFF. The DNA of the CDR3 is TGTGCCAGCAGCTTAACAGGGGCCTCCTACAATGAGCAGTTCTTC. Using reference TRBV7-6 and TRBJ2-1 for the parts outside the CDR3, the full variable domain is GAGVSQSPRYKVTKRGQDVALRCDPISGHVSLYWYRQALGQGPEFLTYFNYEAQQDKSGLPNDRFSAERPEGSISTLTIQRTEQRDSAMYRCASSLTGASYNEQFFGPGTRLTVL.

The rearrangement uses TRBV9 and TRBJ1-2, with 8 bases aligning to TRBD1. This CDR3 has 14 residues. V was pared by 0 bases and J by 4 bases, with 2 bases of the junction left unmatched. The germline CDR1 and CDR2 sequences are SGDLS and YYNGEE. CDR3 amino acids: CASSVDDRGYGYTF. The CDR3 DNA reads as TGTGCCAGCAGCGTAGACGACAGGGGCTATGGCTACACCTTC.

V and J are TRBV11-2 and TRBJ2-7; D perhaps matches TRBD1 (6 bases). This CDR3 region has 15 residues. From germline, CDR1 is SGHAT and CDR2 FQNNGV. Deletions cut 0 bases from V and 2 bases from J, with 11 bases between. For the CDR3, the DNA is TGTGCCAGCAGCTTAGATCCAGGGGCGACCTACGAGCAGTACTTC. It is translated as CASSLDPGATYEQYF.

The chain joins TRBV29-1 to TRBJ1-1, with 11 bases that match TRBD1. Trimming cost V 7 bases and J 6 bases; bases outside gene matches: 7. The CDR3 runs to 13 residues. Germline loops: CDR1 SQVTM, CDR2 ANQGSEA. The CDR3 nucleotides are TGCAGCGCTGGGCTGGGACAGGGGGCTGAAGCTTTCTTT. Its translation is CSAGLGQGAEAFF. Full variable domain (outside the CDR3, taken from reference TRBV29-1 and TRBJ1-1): SAVISQKPSRDICQRGTSLTIQCQVDSQVTMMFWYRQQPGQSLTLIATANQGSEATYESGFVIDKFPISRPNLTFSTLTVSNMSPEDSSIYLCSAGLGQGAEAFFGQGTRLTVV.

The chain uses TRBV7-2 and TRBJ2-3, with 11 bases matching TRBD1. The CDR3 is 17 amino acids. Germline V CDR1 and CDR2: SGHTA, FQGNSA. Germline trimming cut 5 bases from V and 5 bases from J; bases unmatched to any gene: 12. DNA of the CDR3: TGTGCCAGCAGCCAATCGTTCTGGACAGGGGGCAAAGATACGCAGTATTTT. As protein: CASSQSFWTGGKDTQYF.

In DNA, the CDR3 is TGTGCCAGCAGCTCTGACTGGATCCCCTCAGATACGCAGTATTTT. Its translation: CASSSDWIPSDTQYF. This chain connects TRBV9 to TRBJ2-3; D ambiguous. V was clipped by 4 bases and J by 4 bases, with 16 bases between them. The germline V gene encodes CDR1 SGDLS and CDR2 YYNGEE. The CDR3 contains 15 residues.

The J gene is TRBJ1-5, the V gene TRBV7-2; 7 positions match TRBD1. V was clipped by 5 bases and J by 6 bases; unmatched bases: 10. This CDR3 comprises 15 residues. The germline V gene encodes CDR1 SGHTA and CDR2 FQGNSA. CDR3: CASSDATGDRQPQHF. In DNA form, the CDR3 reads TGTGCCAGCAGCGATGCTACAGGGGACCGTCAGCCCCAGCATTTT.

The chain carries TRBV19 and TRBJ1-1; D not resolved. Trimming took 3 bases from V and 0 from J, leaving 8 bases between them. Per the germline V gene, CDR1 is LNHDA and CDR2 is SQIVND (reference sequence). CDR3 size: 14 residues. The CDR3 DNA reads TGTGCCAGTAGTATGGCGGGATTGAACACTGAAGCTTTCTTT. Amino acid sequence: CASSMAGLNTEAFF.

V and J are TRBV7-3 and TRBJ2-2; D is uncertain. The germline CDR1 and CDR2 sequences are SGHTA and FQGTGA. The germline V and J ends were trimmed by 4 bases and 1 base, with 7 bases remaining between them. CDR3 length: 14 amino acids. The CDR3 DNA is TGTGCCAGCAGCTACGACTGGAACACCGGGGAGCTGTTTTTT. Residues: CASSYDWNTGELFF. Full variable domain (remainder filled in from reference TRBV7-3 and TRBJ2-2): GAGVSQTPSNKVTEKGKYVELRCDPISGHTALYWYRQSLGQGPEFLIYFQGTGAADDSGLPNDRFFAVRPEGSVSTLKIQRTERGDSAVYLCASSYDWNTGELFFGEGSRLTVL.